A selection of T cell receptor beta chains follows, all from one sample in a study of cytomegalovirus exposure and HLA in healthy donors. TCRdb's copy holds only in-frame clones and misses some; the assay was immunoSEQ multiplex PCR. The sample shows some 150,000 clones, around 84% of them seen only once. Sequenced material: PBMCs. These receptors all stem from a man aged 40-49 years in good health and CMV-seropositive. Both conserved end residues are part of each CDR3. Fields, in order: J gene, V gene, clone size, D gene, CDR3 DNA, CDR3 protein. A D gene is named only where the DNA matches it firmly. Only some rows state a clone size, as once, few, many or a class for expanded clones.

>TRBJ2-1|TRBV7-3|-|-
TGTGCCAGCAGCTTCTTAACCACCAGGTACAGTGAGCAGTTCTTC
CASSFLTTRYSEQFF
>TRBJ1-3|TRBV19|-|-
TGTGCCAGTAGTATAGTACGGGACAACTCTGGAAACACCATATATTTT
CASSIVRDNSGNTIYF
>TRBJ1-2|TRBV6-6|-|TRBD1
TGTGCCAGCAGGCCCGGACAGGGTCTTTATGGCTACACCTTC
CASRPGQGLYGYTF
>TRBJ1-5|TRBV19|-|-
TGTGCCACCAGACAGAATAGCAATCAGCCCCAGCATTTT
CATRQNSNQPQHF
>TRBJ2-2|TRBV29-1|-|TRBD2
TGCAGCGTTGAAGATGGGAGCGGGAGGTTTTCCGGGGAGCTGTTTTTT
CSVEDGSGRFSGELFF
>TRBJ2-7|TRBV18|few|-
TGTGCCAGCTCACCGGACACCTCCTACGAGCAGTACTTC
CASSPDTSYEQYF
>TRBJ2-7|TRBV28|-|-
TGTGCCAGCAGGCGCGGCCTCTACGAGCAGTACTTC
CASRRGLYEQYF
>TRBJ2-1|TRBV4-2|-|-
TGTGCCAGCAGCCAAGAGGGGGCGGGCTCCTACAATGAGCAGTTCTTC
CASSQEGAGSYNEQFF
>TRBJ2-7|TRBV2|-|TRBD1
TGTGCCAGCGGCACAACAGGGGTTTCGAACGAGCAGTACTTC
CASGTTGVSNEQYF
>TRBJ2-5|TRBV29-1|-|-
TGCAGCGTTGAAGGTAGACAGTACCAAGAGACCCAGTACTTC
CSVEGRQYQETQYF
>TRBJ1-2|TRBV5-4|-|TRBD1
TGTGCCAGCAGCTTGAGTTGGGACAGCGAATTTGGCTACACCTTC
CASSLSWDSEFGYTF
>TRBJ1-2|TRBV6-6|-|TRBD1
TGTGCCAGCAGTTACTGGGGACAGGGGTATGGCTACACCTTC
CASSYWGQGYGYTF
>TRBJ2-1|TRBV18|once|-
TGTGCCAGCTCACCACCGTTGCCGGGAGAGTCCTACAATGAGCAGTTCTTC
CASSPPLPGESYNEQFF
>TRBJ2-5|TRBV5-1|-|TRBD1
TGCGCCAGCAGACAGACAGGGGGCGAAGAGACCCAGTACTTC
CASRQTGGEETQYF
>TRBJ2-1|TRBV5-1|-|TRBD2
TGCGCCAGCAGCCCAGGGACGGGGGGCAATGAGCAGTTCTTC
CASSPGTGGNEQFF
>TRBJ2-1|TRBV7-8|-|TRBD2
TGTGCCAGCAGCCCGCCGCGGCGGGAGGTTGAGCAGTTCTTC
CASSPPRREVEQFF
>TRBJ2-2|TRBV30|-|-
TGTGCCTGGAAAGTCCCAGGGGACCCCACCGGGGAGCTGTTTTTT
CAWKVPGDPTGELFF
>TRBJ1-1|TRBV7-3|-|-
TGTGCCAGCAGCTCAAACGAGGGGACAATCGCTGAAGCTTTCTTT
CASSSNEGTIAEAFF
>TRBJ1-4|TRBV10-3|-|-
TGTGCCATCAGTGAGTGGGGGGGCACAACTAATGAAAAACTGTTTTTT
CAISEWGGTTNEKLFF
>TRBJ2-7|TRBV28|few|-
TGTGCCAGCAGTACAGGGTCCCTTTACGAGCAGTACTTC
CASSTGSLYEQYF
>TRBJ1-5|TRBV6-1|-|TRBD1
TGTGCCAGCAGTACAGGGGGTTATCAGCCCCAGCATTTT
CASSTGGYQPQHF
>TRBJ2-7|TRBV5-1|-|TRBD1
TGCGCCAGCAGCGTGGACAGGGGCCAAGGAGACGAGCAGTACTTC
CASSVDRGQGDEQYF
>TRBJ2-6|TRBV28|-|-
TGTGCCAGCAGTTTTCGGGGGTCTGGGGCCAACGTCCTGACTTTC
CASSFRGSGANVLTF
>TRBJ1-6|TRBV7-8|-|-
TGTGCCAGCAAAGGGAGGGGGATTGGTTCACCCCTCCACTTT
CASKGRGIGSPLHF
>TRBJ2-5|TRBV6-5|-|TRBD2
TGTGCCAGCAGTTCGATGGTGGGGGGGGAGACCCAGTACTTC
CASSSMVGGETQYF
>TRBJ1-6|TRBV2|-|-
TGTGCCAGCAGTTCGACAGGATCTAGCTCCTATAATTCACCCCTCCACTTT
CASSSTGSSSYNSPLHF
>TRBJ2-2|TRBV28|-|TRBD1
TGTGCCAGCAGTTATGGGGACAGAGACACCGGGGAGCTGTTTTTT
CASSYGDRDTGELFF
>TRBJ2-1|TRBV5-4|once|-
TGTGCCAGCAGCTCGTTGAGTGAGGAGCAGTTCTTC
CASSSLSEEQFF
>TRBJ1-6|TRBV9|-|TRBD1
TGTGCCAGCAGCGTAAGCGGGACAGGAAATTCACCCCTCCACTTT
CASSVSGTGNSPLHF
>TRBJ2-5|TRBV9|-|-
TGTGCCAGCAGCCGAGGGGAGACCCAGTACTTC
CASSRGETQYF
>TRBJ1-6|TRBV9|-|TRBD1
TGTGCCAGCAGCGTAGGGGGGACAGCTGAAGGGTCACCCCTCCACTTT
CASSVGGTAEGSPLHF
>TRBJ1-5|TRBV28|few|-
TGTGCCAGCAGTTCCGGCGGGTCACAGCAGCCCCAGCATTTT
CASSSGGSQQPQHF
>TRBJ2-7|TRBV7-7|-|-
TGTGCCAGCAGCTTAGAGCGATCCTACGAGCAGTACTTC
CASSLERSYEQYF
>TRBJ2-1|TRBV6-6|once|TRBD2
TGTGCCAGCAGTTACGGGGTAGCGGGAGTGTCTGAGCAGTTCTTC
CASSYGVAGVSEQFF
>TRBJ1-5|TRBV5-1|-|-
TGCGCCAGCAGCCTGGGGTACAGCCAGCCCCAGCATTTT
CASSLGYSQPQHF
>TRBJ2-5|TRBV2|-|TRBD2
TGTGCCAGCAAGGAGCGGGAGTTCGCGGGTGAGCAGTACTTC
CASKEREFAGEQYF
>TRBJ1-2|TRBV7-2|-|TRBD1
TGTGCCAGCAGCTATAAGACAGGGGATGGCTACACCTTC
CASSYKTGDGYTF
>TRBJ2-3|TRBV7-3|-|TRBD2
TGTGCCAGCAGCTTAACCCCCACCCCTGGCGGGAGTAACACAGATACGCAGTATTTT
CASSLTPTPGGSNTDTQYF
>TRBJ2-3|TRBV7-2|few|TRBD2
TGTGCCAGCAACATACTAGCGGGAGGCACAGATACGCAGTATTTT
CASNILAGGTDTQYF